The 10 T cell receptor beta chains given below trace back to one sample, sequenced in a study of cytomegalovirus exposure and HLA in healthy donors. The PCR made use of 60 Vbeta and 13 Jbeta primers. Clones were sequenced by immunoSEQ multiplex PCR, and TCRdb holds only the in-frame ones, with some missing. The top ten clones hold approximately 1.4% of a sample with some 180,000 clones, over 65% of them seen once. The material sequenced was PBMCs. These receptors all come from a man younger than 30 in good health and CMV-seronegative.

This chain joins TRBV7-9 and TRBJ2-1, with TRBD2 as a possible D gene (6 bases). V was trimmed by 6 bases and J by 6 bases, leaving 27 bases between them. This CDR3 is 18 amino acids long. The germline CDR1 and CDR2 sequences are SEHNR and FQNEAQ (reference sequence). The DNA of the CDR3 is TGTGCCAGCAGTCGCCCCAATACTGGGAGTTTGGGAGGCAATGAGCAGTTCTTC. Its protein is CASSRPNTGSLGGNEQFF.

The table lists this clone with a few counts. The chain uses TRBV14 and TRBJ2-7, with TRBD2 as a possible D gene (5 bases). The CDR3 is 18 amino acids. CDR1 SGHDN and CDR2 FVKESK come from the germline V gene. Between the trimmed V and J ends, which lost 1 base and 3 bases, there was a span of 22 bases. The CDR3 region has the DNA TGTGCCAGCAGCCAAGGTCCAGCGGATCTCGTCCCGAACTACGAGCAGTACTTC. Translating it yields CASSQGPADLVPNYEQYF.

This chain connects TRBV30 to TRBJ1-4, with a weak D call TRBD1 (5 bases). The V gene's germline CDR1 is GTSNPN and CDR2 SVGIG (reference sequence). Trimming shortened V by 2 bases and J by 7 bases, and 14 bases separated the two germline ends. CDR3 length equals 14 residues. This CDR3 is CAWSRTFGTEKLFF. CDR3 sequence (DNA): TGTGCCTGGAGTAGGACATTTGGAACTGAAAAACTGTTTTTT.

J is TRBJ1-5 and V is TRBV30; D perhaps matches TRBD1 (6 bases). Trimming shortened V by 5 bases and J by 4 bases, and 18 bases separated the two germline ends. Germline V gene lookup returns CDR1 GTSNPN and CDR2 SVGIG (reference sequence). The CDR3 has 15 residues. As DNA, the CDR3 is TGTGCCTGGGGAACCAAAGGGGGTCCTAATCAGCCCCAGCATTTT. It specifies CAWGTKGGPNQPQHF.

As DNA, the CDR3 is TGTGCCAGTAGTACGTCCGGGAAGAGCTCCTACGAGCAGTACTTC. This gives the protein CASSTSGKSSYEQYF. The chain has TRBV19 and TRBJ2-7; tentatively, D is TRBD2 (5 bases). Germline assignment: CDR1 LNHDA and CDR2 SQIVND (reference sequence). CDR3 length: 15 amino acids. The V and J ends lost 4 bases and 0 bases respectively, with 13 bases between them.

The V gene is TRBV7-9, the J gene TRBJ1-1; possibly TRBD1 for D (6 bases). CDR3 length: 16 amino acids. Trimming removed 2 bases at V and 3 bases at J, with 16 bases between. Germline CDR1 reads SEHNR; CDR2 reads FQNEAQ (reference sequence). CDR3 in amino acids: CASSLLGNGGHTEAFF. The DNA for the CDR3 is TGTGCCAGCAGCTTATTGGGTAACGGGGGGCACACTGAAGCTTTCTTT.

This chain links TRBV27 with TRBJ1-6, with 8 bases that match TRBD1. Trimming took 1 base from V and 14 from J; bases not matched to a gene: 7. This CDR3 spans 14 amino acids. Per germline, CDR1 MNHEY and CDR2 SMNVEV (reference sequence). CDR3 region: CASSLFRGQEALHF. CDR3 in DNA: TGTGCCAGCAGTTTATTCAGGGGGCAGGAGGCCCTCCACTTT.

V and J are TRBV9 and TRBJ2-1, with 12 bases fitting TRBD2. The J segment lost 8 bases and the V segment lost 3 bases, leaving 6 bases of the junction unmatched. Germline V gene data show CDR1 as SGDLS and CDR2 as YYNGEE. The CDR3 totals 15 residues. DNA for the CDR3: TGTGCCAGCAGCGCCCGACTAGCGGGGGTGGATGAGCAGTTCTTC. This gives the protein CASSARLAGVDEQFF.

This chain connects TRBV7-2 to TRBJ2-5, with 8 bases identical to TRBD2. Per germline, CDR1 SGHTA and CDR2 FQGNSA. With 3 bases clipped from V and 5 bases from J, the junction kept 8 bases outside the gene matches. This CDR3 comprises 15 residues. The CDR3 coding sequence is TGTGCCAGCAGCTTCGGCGGGGGGCTTGAGGAGACCCAGTACTTC. Encoded protein: CASSFGGGLEETQYF.

The rearrangement uses TRBV7-6 and TRBJ1-1; 10 nucleotides agree with TRBD1. The CDR3 is 16 amino acids. The junction had 11 bases not matched to a gene; V was cut back by 6 bases and J by 4 bases. Germline CDR1 SGHVS, CDR2 FNYEAQ. This chain's CDR3 is CASSPGTGAPSTEAFF. The CDR3 DNA is TGTGCCAGCAGTCCCGGGACAGGGGCCCCGAGCACTGAAGCTTTCTTT.